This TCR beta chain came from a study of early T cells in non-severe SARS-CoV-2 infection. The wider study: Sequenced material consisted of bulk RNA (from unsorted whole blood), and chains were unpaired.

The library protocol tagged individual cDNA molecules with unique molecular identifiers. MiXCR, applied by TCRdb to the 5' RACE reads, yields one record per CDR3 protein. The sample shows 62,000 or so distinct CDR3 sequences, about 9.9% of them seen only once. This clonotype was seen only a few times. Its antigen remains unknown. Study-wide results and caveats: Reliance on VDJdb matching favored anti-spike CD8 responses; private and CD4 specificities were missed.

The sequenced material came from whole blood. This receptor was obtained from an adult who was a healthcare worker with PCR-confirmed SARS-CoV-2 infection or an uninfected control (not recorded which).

This chain's CDR3 is CASSQDGTRNSPLHF. CDR3 DNA: TGTGCCAGCAGCCAAGACGGGACAAGGAATTCACCCCTCCACTTT. This chain connects TRBV3-1 to TRBJ1-6, with a tentative D call TRBD1 (6 bases). V dropped 0 bases and J dropped 7 bases, with 10 bases sitting between them. Germline CDR1 and CDR2: LGHDT and YNNKEL (reference sequence). The CDR3 has 15 residues.